This T cell receptor beta chain was identified during a study of sequential checkpoint blockade in melanoma. This clone turned up a few times. Per the germline V gene, CDR1 is MDHEN and CDR2 is SYDVKM. CDR3 length: 14 residues. J was trimmed by 6 bases and V by 6 bases; bases with no gene match: 11. Treatment here: randomized to nivolumab then ipilimumab (arm A) or the reverse (arm B). Measured with immunoSEQ multiplex PCR; TCRdb has only the in-frame clones, and not every one. The sample holds some 11,000 clones, approximately 67% seen once. The sequencing here drew on CD8+ T cells sorted from blood (inferred from file names), taken from a patient given nivolumab and ipilimumab in sequence. The rearrangement links TRBV28 to TRBJ2-7, with 7 positions matching TRBD1. This TCR was recovered from a human donor with melanoma. The CDR3 protein is CASSQTGTYPEQYF. The CDR3 nucleotides are TGTGCCAGCAGCCAGACAGGGACGTACCCCGAGCAGTACTTC.